This passage covers 10 T cell receptor beta chains from one sample sequenced in a study of CD8 T cells in Susac syndrome. Random hexamers were used to reverse transcribe an amount of about 0.45 to 1 ug RNA. Each CDR3 protein gets one entry after TCRdb re-called the immunoSEQ multiplex PCR reads with MiXCR. The sample has about 140,000 distinct CDR3 sequences, approximately 95% seen once. The sample consisted of CD4+ T cells from PBMCs. These receptors were collected from a human donor with multiple sclerosis.

This clonotype showed up just once. The gene calls are TRBV29-1 and TRBJ2-6; weak D call: TRBD2 (7 bases). CDR3 size: 16 residues. V shed 6 bases and J shed 3 bases, with 18 bases lying between them. Germline V gene data show CDR1 as SQVTM and CDR2 as ANQGSEA. CDR3 protein: CSVPGGRSFGANVLTF. The CDR3 bases are TGCAGCGTCCCCGGGGGGCGGTCCTTTGGGGCCAACGTCCTGACTTTC.

The rearrangement uses TRBV5-1 and TRBJ2-7; D is unclear. Germline CDR1 reads SGHRS; CDR2 reads YFSETQ. V lost 4 bases to trimming and J lost 2 bases, with 10 bases between them. This CDR3 is built from 13 residues. The CDR3 protein is CASSVSLAYEQYF. The CDR3 nucleotides are TGCGCCAGCAGCGTCTCCCTGGCCTACGAGCAGTACTTC.

The chain joins TRBV20-1 to TRBJ2-3; D remains unclear. V was trimmed by 4 bases and J by 5 bases, leaving 13 bases between them. Germline V CDR1 and CDR2: DFQATT, SNEGSKA (reference sequence). The CDR3 loop spans 13 amino acids. CDR3 nucleotides: TGCAGTGCTAACTCTGACCCAGGAGATACGCAGTATTTT. Residues: CSANSDPGDTQYF.

J is TRBJ2-7 and V is TRBV20-1; 8 bases agree with TRBD1. Looked up from germline, CDR1 is DFQATT and CDR2 is SNEGSKA (reference sequence). The CDR3 spans 15 residues. Trimming at V came to 2 bases and at J to 5 bases, leaving 11 bases not matched to a gene. This chain's CDR3 is CSARTTRGQSNEQYF. The CDR3 DNA is TGCAGTGCTAGAACTACCAGGGGGCAGTCGAACGAGCAGTACTTC.

The table lists this clonotype with a count of one. The chain employs TRBV29-1 and TRBJ2-7; D not resolved. Germline CDR1 is SQVTM and CDR2 is ANQGSEA. Trimming removed 4 bases at V and 1 base at J, with 14 bases between. The CDR3 spans 14 residues. This CDR3 reads CSVVWASSSYEQYF. The CDR3 DNA sequence: TGCAGCGTTGTTTGGGCCAGCTCATCCTACGAGCAGTACTTC.

This clonotype showed up just once. This chain connects TRBV5-1 to TRBJ2-1, with 9 positions matching TRBD2. In germline, CDR1 is SGHRS, CDR2 YFSETQ. V lost 4 bases to trimming and J lost 8 bases; unmatched junction nucleotides: 16. There are 17 residues in the CDR3. The CDR3 DNA is TGCGCCAGCAGCGGCCGACGGGCTAGCGGGACTGATTATGAGCAGTTCTTC. This encodes CASSGRRASGTDYEQFF.

The V gene is TRBV3-1, the J gene TRBJ1-2, with no clear D. Trimming shortened V by 0 bases and J by 4 bases, and 15 bases separated the two germline ends. Germline V gives CDR1 LGHDT, CDR2 YNNKEL (reference sequence). This CDR3 has 16 amino acids. The CDR3 DNA sequence: TGTGCCAGCAGCCAAGATCGGGTCGGAGGACCCTATGGCTACACCTTC. This translates into CASSQDRVGGPYGYTF.

For this clonotype: The junction departs from germline at one end; a sequencing error may be responsible. V gene TRBV13 combines with J gene TRBJ2-6; TRBD1 might be the D (5 bases). Germline CDR1 and CDR2: PRHDT and FYEKMQ (reference sequence). The CDR3 length is 15 residues. CDR3 nucleotides: TGTGCCAGCAGCTTACAGGGCTCTGGGACCAACGTCCTGACTTTC. Residues: CASSLQGSGTNVLTF.

The chain links TRBV6-2 or TRBV6-3 to TRBJ2-3; no clear D gene. Germline lookup yields CDR1 MNHEY and CDR2 SVGEGT. This CDR3 contains 15 residues. V lost 5 bases and J 2 bases, leaving 14 bases between the germline ends. The CDR3 nucleotides read TGTGCCAGCAGTAGAGTCGACGTACACACAGATACGCAGTATTTT. Protein product: CASSRVDVHTDTQYF.

This chain joins TRBV9 and TRBJ2-3, with no clear D. The germline CDR1 and CDR2 sequences are SGDLS and YYNGEE. Trimming stripped 0 bases from V and 0 bases from J, with 5 bases between. The CDR3 is 14 amino acids. The CDR3 DNA reads TGTGCCAGCAGCGTAGATACCAGCACAGATACGCAGTATTTT. Residues: CASSVDTSTDTQYF.